Presented here are 20 T cell receptor beta chains from one specimen sequenced in a study of tumor-infiltrating lymphocytes in primary liver carcinoma. cDNA specific to TCR beta was made from 500 ng of total RNA, with a constant-region primer employed for priming. Three nested multiplex PCR rounds of slightly modified ARM-PCR generated TCR beta libraries. The first two PCR rounds, approximately 10 cycles each, used TRBV1-TRBV30 forward primers and a C-beta reverse primer. TCRdb re-called the multiplex PCR reads through MiXCR, storing one row per CDR3 protein. Here the sample spans 190,000 or so distinct CDR3 sequences, less than 70% being singletons. Germline DNA was also extracted, and blood RNA derived from unsorted whole blood. The material sequenced was peripheral blood. The source is an older woman with primary liver carcinoma and hepatitis B virus infection.

For this clonotype: An end of the junction does not agree with germline; a read error may underlie this. Here the CDR3 reads CSVEGPTWDQEAQYF. The CDR3 bases are TGCAGCGTTGAAGGCCCAACATGGGACCAAGAGGCCCAGTACTTC. The V call is TRBV29-1, the J call TRBJ2-5; TRBD1 or TRBD2 may be the D gene (5 bases each). The CDR3 is 15 residues long. Germline loops: CDR1 SQVTM, CDR2 ANQGSEA.

With respect to this clonotype: Germline and junction disagree at one end, which may indicate a read error. The chain couples TRBV19 to TRBJ1-4, with a tentative D call TRBD1 (5 bases). Per germline, CDR1 LNHDA and CDR2 SQIVND (reference sequence). This CDR3 has 15 amino acids. CDR3 nucleotides: TGTGTCAGTAGCCCGGGAGGGGAAGGGCGTGAAAAACTGTTTTTT. Translating gives CVSSPGGEGREKLFF.

This chain connects TRBV28 to TRBJ2-6; D gene uncertain. The CDR3 extends over 13 amino acids. Trimming took off 7 bases at V and 2 bases at J, with 6 bases between the two ends. The V gene's germline CDR1 is MDHEN and CDR2 SYDVKM. CDR3 nucleotide sequence: TGTGCCAGCACCCAGCCTGGGGCCAACGTCCTGACTTTC. The encoded protein is CASTQPGANVLTF.

The chain is built from TRBV12-3 or TRBV12-4 and TRBJ2-6; weak D call: TRBD2 (5 bases). With 7 bases removed from V and 3 bases from J, the gap between germline ends came to 10 bases. The CDR3 consists of 14 residues. The CDR3 region is CASTTRYGANVLTF. The CDR3 bases are TGTGCCAGCACAACTAGGTATGGGGCCAACGTCCTGACTTTC.

Turning to this clonotype: One end of the junction fails to match germline, which may point to a read error. V is TRBV7-8 and J is TRBJ2-5; possibly TRBD2 for D (5 bases). Germline V gene data show CDR1 as SGHVS and CDR2 as FQNEAQ. The CDR3 runs to 15 residues. The CDR3 DNA sequence: TGTGTCAGCAGCTTAAATCGGGAATCACAAGAGACCCAGTACTTC. It specifies CVSSLNRESQETQYF.

This clonotype was counted many times. The V and J genes are TRBV6-1 and TRBJ1-1; possible D gene TRBD1, 5 bases. The germline gives CDR1 MNHNS, CDR2 SASEGT. V was clipped by 3 bases and J by 5 bases, with 7 bases between them. The CDR3 is 12 residues long. In DNA, the CDR3 is TGTGCCAGCAGTGACAGGGTTACTGAAGCTTTCTTT. This encodes CASSDRVTEAFF.

The V call is TRBV5-4, the J call TRBJ2-3; D might be TRBD1 (6 bases). CDR3 length: 16 residues. Trimming shortened V by 4 bases and J by 0 bases, and 15 bases separated the two germline ends. Germline V gene lookup returns CDR1 SGHNT and CDR2 YYREEE (reference sequence). This CDR3 is CASSRQTGQSTDTQYF. The CDR3 DNA sequence: TGTGCCAGCAGCCGCCAGACAGGACAGAGCACAGATACGCAGTATTTT.

A remark on this clonotype: At one boundary the junction diverges from the germline segment, which might be a read error. The CDR3 protein is CSSNRDRGPDTPYF. The CDR3 region has the DNA TGTTCCAGCAACCGGGACAGGGGGCCAGATACGCCGTATTTT. The chain has TRBV11-2 and TRBJ2-3; 12 bases match TRBD1. Germline V gives CDR1 SGHAT, CDR2 FQNNGV. There are 14 residues in the CDR3.

The chain joins TRBV11-2 to TRBJ2-3; D possibly corresponds to TRBD2 (6 bases). CDR1 SGHAT and CDR2 FQNNGV come from the germline V gene. CDR3 length: 15 residues. Trimming took 1 base from V and 2 from J, leaving 10 bases between them. The CDR3 spells CASSLASGVTDTQYF. CDR3 sequence (DNA): TGTGCCAGCAGCTTAGCGTCGGGAGTCACAGATACGCAGTATTTT.

On this clonotype: At one end, the junction sequence differs from germline, possibly due to a read error. This chain links TRBV4-1 with TRBJ1-1; D call uncertain. The length of the CDR3 is 12 residues. Germline V lookup: CDR1 MGHRA, CDR2 YSYEKL. Here the CDR3 DNA reads TGCACCAGCAGCTCAGGGAACACTGAAGCTTTCTTT. This translates into CTSSSGNTEAFF.

V usage is TRBV5-1 and J usage is TRBJ1-1; TRBD1 is a possible D gene (6 bases). V was pared by 4 bases and J by 1 base, with 14 bases between. The CDR3 length is 15 residues. Germline assignment: CDR1 SGHRS and CDR2 YFSETQ. In nucleotides, the CDR3 is TGCGCCAGCAGCCTTACCGGGACACCGAACACTGAAGCTTTCTTT. This sequence encodes CASSLTGTPNTEAFF.

For this clonotype: This could be a read error, since a much larger clone is one nucleotide away. The rearrangement joins TRBV12-3 or TRBV12-4 to TRBJ2-7; D ambiguous. Trimming took off 10 bases at V and 1 base at J, with 11 bases between the two ends. The CDR3 covers 12 residues. CDR3 sequence reads: CANASVSYEQYF. DNA for the CDR3: TGTGCCAACGCGAGCGTTTCCTACGAGCAGTACTTC.

Remarks on this clonotype: It may be a read error: a sequence one base away is much more abundant. This chain links TRBV6-5 with TRBJ2-5; D is undetermined. The CDR3 runs to 12 residues. The V gene's germline CDR1 is MNHEY and CDR2 SVGAGI. The CDR3 region has the DNA TGTGCCAACAGTTCCACTGGGGAGACCCAGTACTTC. It yields the protein CANSSTGETQYF.

To note about this clonotype: An end of the junction does not agree with germline; a read error may underlie this. The rearrangement links TRBV11-1 to TRBJ2-7; D remains ambiguous. The CDR3 is 14 residues long. The germline CDR1 and CDR2 sequences are SGHAT and FQDESV (reference sequence). The CDR3 sequence: CASSPSYINYGQYF. As DNA, the CDR3 is TGTGCCAGCAGCCCTTCGTATATCAACTACGGGCAGTACTTC.

Concerning this clonotype itself: A much larger clone differs by one base, so this may be a read error. The rearrangement uses TRBV6-6 and TRBJ2-1; possible D gene TRBD1, 6 bases. The CDR3 sequence is 14 residues long. V lost 5 bases and J 5 bases, leaving 13 bases between the germline ends. From germline, CDR1 is MNHNY and CDR2 SVGAGI (reference sequence). The CDR3 DNA follows: TGTGCCAGCAGTACCCGTGGACAGCACAATGAGCAGTTCTTC. Its translation: CASSTRGQHNEQFF.

As for this clonotype: The final CDR3 position lacks the conserved phenylalanine or tryptophan, pointing to a likely read error. The rearrangement joins TRBV7-8 to TRBJ2-1, with 9 nucleotides matching TRBD2. Germline CDR1 reads SGHVS; CDR2 reads FQNEAQ. The CDR3 covers 20 residues. The CDR3 loop is CVSSLASGLARTDTYNEQFI. DNA for the CDR3: TGTGTCAGCAGTTTAGCGTCTGGACTAGCGAGAACCGATACCTACAATGAGCAGTTCATC.

In the case of this clonotype: In this CDR3 the conserved last residue, phenylalanine or tryptophan, is missing, so a read error is likely. The chain links TRBV11-2 to TRBJ2-6, with D hard to call. The CDR3 consists of 19 residues. Germline V CDR1 and CDR2: SGHAT, FQNNGV. V shed 2 bases and J shed 0 bases, with 17 bases lying between them. The CDR3 sequence is CASSLPRCRIPSGANVLTL. DNA of the CDR3: TGTGCCAGCAGCTTACCGCGGTGCAGGATACCCTCTGGGGCCAACGTCCTGACTCTC.

This clonotype was observed a few times. V usage is TRBV7-8 and J usage is TRBJ1-2, with 8 bases identical to TRBD1. The J segment lost 0 bases and the V segment lost 0 bases, leaving 0 bases of the junction unmatched. Germline values: CDR1 SGHVS, CDR2 FQNEAQ. The CDR3 spans 15 residues. CDR3 region: CASSLAGQANYGYTF. CDR3 nucleotides: TGTGCCAGCAGCTTAGCGGGACAGGCTAACTATGGCTACACCTTC.

This clonotype was seen at least ten times. The chain recombines TRBV4-1 with TRBJ1-6, with D possibly TRBD1 on 5 matching bases. The CDR3 loop spans 16 amino acids. Germline values: CDR1 MGHRA, CDR2 YSYEKL. V lost 3 bases and J lost 7, with 16 bases in between. The CDR3: CASSQGRSNRNSPLHF. As DNA, the CDR3 is TGCGCCAGCAGCCAGGGACGATCGAATAGGAATTCACCCCTCCACTTT.

The table lists this clonotype with many counts. The rearrangement uses TRBV11-2 and TRBJ1-1; 7 bases align to TRBD1. The length of the CDR3 is 13 residues. J lost 12 bases, V lost 0 bases, and 7 bases had no gene match. Germline CDR1 SGHAT, CDR2 FQNNGV. The CDR3 is CASSLEAGGSSFF. The CDR3 DNA follows: TGTGCCAGCAGCTTAGAGGCAGGGGGTTCGTCTTTCTTT.